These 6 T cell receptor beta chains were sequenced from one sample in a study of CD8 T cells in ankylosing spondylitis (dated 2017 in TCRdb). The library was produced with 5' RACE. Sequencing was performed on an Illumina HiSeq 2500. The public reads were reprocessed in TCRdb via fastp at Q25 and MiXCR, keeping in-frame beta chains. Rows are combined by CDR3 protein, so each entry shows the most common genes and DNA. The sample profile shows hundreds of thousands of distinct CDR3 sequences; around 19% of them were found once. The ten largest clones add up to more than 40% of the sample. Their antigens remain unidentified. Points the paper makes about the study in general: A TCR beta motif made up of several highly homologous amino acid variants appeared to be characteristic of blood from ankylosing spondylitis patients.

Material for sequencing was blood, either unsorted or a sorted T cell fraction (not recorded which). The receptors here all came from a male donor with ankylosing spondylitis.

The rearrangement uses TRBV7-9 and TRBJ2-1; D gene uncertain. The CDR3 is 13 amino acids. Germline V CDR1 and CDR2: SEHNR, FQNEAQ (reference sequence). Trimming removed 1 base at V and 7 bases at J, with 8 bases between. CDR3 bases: TGTGCCAGCAGCTTAGGACTTCTTAATGAGCAGTTCTTC. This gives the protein CASSLGLLNEQFF.

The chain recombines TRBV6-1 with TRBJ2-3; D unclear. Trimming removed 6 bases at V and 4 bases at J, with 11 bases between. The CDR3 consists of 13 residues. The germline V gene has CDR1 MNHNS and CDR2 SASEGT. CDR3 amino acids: CASRNLGSDTQYF. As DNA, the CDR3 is TGTGCCAGCAGGAACCTAGGCTCAGATACGCAGTATTTT.

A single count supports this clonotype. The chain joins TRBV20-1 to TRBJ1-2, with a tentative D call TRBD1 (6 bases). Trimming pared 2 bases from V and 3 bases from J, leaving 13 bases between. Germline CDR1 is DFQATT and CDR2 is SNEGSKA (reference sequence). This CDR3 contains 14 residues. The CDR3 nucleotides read TGCAGTGCTAGAATAACTGGGGGCGACTATGGCTACACCTTC. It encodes CSARITGGDYGYTF.

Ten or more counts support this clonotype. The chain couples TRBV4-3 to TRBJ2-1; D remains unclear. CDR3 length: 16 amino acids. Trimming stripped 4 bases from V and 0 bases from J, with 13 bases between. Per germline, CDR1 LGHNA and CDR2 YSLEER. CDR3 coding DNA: TGCGCCAGCAGCCTTTCGGTGGGTAGCTCCTACAATGAGCAGTTCTTC. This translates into CASSLSVGSSYNEQFF.

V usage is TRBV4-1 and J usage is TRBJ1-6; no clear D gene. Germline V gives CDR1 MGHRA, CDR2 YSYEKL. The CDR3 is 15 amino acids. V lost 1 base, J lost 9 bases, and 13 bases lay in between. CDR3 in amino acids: CASSQGAIPGSPLHF. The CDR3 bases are TGCGCCAGCAGCCAAGGTGCAATCCCCGGTTCACCCCTCCACTTT.

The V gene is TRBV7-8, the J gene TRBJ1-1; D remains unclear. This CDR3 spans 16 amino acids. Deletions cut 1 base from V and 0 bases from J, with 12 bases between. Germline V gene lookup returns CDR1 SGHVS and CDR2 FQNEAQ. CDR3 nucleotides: TGTGCCAGCAGCTTAGAAGCGACCGGGATGAACACTGAAGCTTTCTTT. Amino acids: CASSLEATGMNTEAFF.